This TCR beta chain derives from a study of regulatory T cells in long-lasting Graves disease. This clonotype was seen a single time. Libraries of TCR beta came from iRepertoire HTBI primers plus Arm-PCR of CDR3 regions. A single record per CDR3 protein comes from TCRdb applying MiXCR to the multiplex PCR reads. The data hold about 310,000 distinct CDR3 sequences, with approximately 20% observed a single time. Time point of the sample: newly diagnosed GD, antithyroid drugs for less than 3 months. PBMC-derived RNA was used for the TCR library. This sample comprised peripheral blood mononuclear cells (PBMCs), obtained at new diagnosis, from a patient treated with antithyroid drugs. The receptor comes from a female donor with Graves disease.

CDR3 loop: CASSQGLAGTFSYEQYF. The CDR3 nucleotides are TGCGCCAGCAGCCAAGGGCTAGCGGGAACCTTCTCCTACGAGCAGTACTTC. The V and J genes are TRBV4-1 and TRBJ2-7; TRBD2 agrees at 9 bases. The V gene's germline CDR1 is MGHRA and CDR2 YSYEKL. V lost 1 base and J lost 0; bases outside the gene matches: 7. The CDR3 loop spans 17 amino acids.